The clone carrying this T cell receptor beta chain was seen ten or more times. The antigen is not known. This sample stems from a study of T cells in Graves' hyperthyroidism and ophthalmopathy. Study-level findings and limits: Model-based prediction identified ophthalmopathy a median 6.5 months prior to its onset.

Amplified TCR beta CDR3 regions derived from RNA transcripts. A first-round RT-PCR of the TCR CDR3 used the HTBI primer set. TCRdb re-called the multiplex PCR reads through MiXCR, storing one row per CDR3 protein. The table includes hundreds of thousands of distinct CDR3 sequences, approximately 14% detected once. The CDR3 runs to 15 residues. In germline, CDR1 is SNHLY, CDR2 FYNNEI. Trimming at V came to 6 bases and at J to 7 bases, leaving 11 bases not matched to a gene. A patient was excluded if there was uncontrolled infection, other autoimmune disease, pregnancy or lactation. Used for diagnoses were clinical symptoms, serum thyroxine and TRAb, thyroid ultrasound and orbital computed tomography. The PBMCs studied were ones that came from 10 ml fresh peripheral blood.

The receptor was isolated from a woman between 18 and 29 years old with Graves' hyperthyroidism. This chain uses TRBV2 with TRBJ2-7; the match to TRBD2 covers 11 bases. The material sequenced was blood. This CDR3 is CASRDSGRALGEQYF. The CDR3 bases are TGTGCCAGCAGGGATAGCGGGAGGGCCTTGGGAGAGCAGTACTTC.